These 29 T cell receptor beta chains came from one sample sequenced in a study of cytomegalovirus exposure and HLA in healthy donors. PCR used 60 Vbeta primers and 13 Jbeta primers. The protocol was immunoSEQ multiplex PCR, while the TCRdb copy is restricted to in-frame clones and leaves out a portion. The sample consists of around 300,000 clones, 70% to 90% of them appearing once. What was sequenced was PBMCs. The origin of the receptors is a woman in her 40s in good health and CMV-seropositive.

This clone was picked up a small number of times. The gene calls are TRBV2 and TRBJ2-3, with 13 bases identical to TRBD2. This CDR3 has 19 amino acids. The germline V gene has CDR1 SNHLY and CDR2 FYNNEI. With V trimmed by 7 bases and J by 3 bases, 16 bases remained unmatched. The CDR3 loop reads CASTPGLAGFWGNTDTQYF. As DNA, the CDR3 is TGTGCCAGCACCCCGGGACTAGCGGGATTTTGGGGGAATACAGATACGCAGTATTTT.

This chain links TRBV2 with TRBJ1-5, with D possibly matching TRBD1 (5 bases). The CDR3 runs 15 residues. The V gene lost 4 bases and the J gene lost 1 base, with 11 bases spanning the gap. The germline CDR1 and CDR2 sequences are SNHLY and FYNNEI. CDR3 residues: CASSAVGGSNQPQHF. For the CDR3, the DNA is TGTGCCAGCAGTGCGGTGGGGGGGAGCAATCAGCCCCAGCATTTT.

This chain joins TRBV19 and TRBJ2-5; 12 nucleotides align to TRBD2. The CDR3 is 14 amino acids. Germline CDR1 reads LNHDA; CDR2 reads SQIVND (reference sequence). V shed 6 bases, J shed 4 bases, and the junction held 3 bases outside the gene matches. CDR3 sequence (DNA): TGTGCCAGTAGCCCGGGACTAGCGGGAGAGACCCAGTACTTC. Amino acid sequence: CASSPGLAGETQYF.

The chain employs TRBV4-3 and TRBJ2-2, with 7 bases fitting TRBD2. With 1 base clipped from V and 5 bases from J, the junction kept 4 bases outside the gene matches. The CDR3 has 15 residues. Per the germline V gene, CDR1 is LGHNA and CDR2 is YSLEER. CDR3 amino acids: CASSQAGGGTGELFF. The CDR3, as DNA: TGCGCCAGCAGCCAAGCGGGAGGAGGTACCGGGGAGCTGTTTTTT.

This clone was observed a few times. The chain links TRBV4-3 to TRBJ2-1; D ambiguous. The CDR3 loop spans 13 amino acids. The V end lost 1 base, the J end lost 4 bases, and 5 bases lay between the germline ends. CDR1 is LGHNA and CDR2 is YSLEER in the germline V gene. The CDR3 DNA sequence: TGCGCCAGCAGCCAAGGGGCATACAATGAGCAGTTCTTC. It encodes CASSQGAYNEQFF.

CDR3 sequence: CASSLKAGDTQYF. The DNA for the CDR3 is TGTGCCAGCAGCCTAAAAGCGGGAGACACGCAGTATTTT. The V and J genes are TRBV7-2 and TRBJ2-3; 8 positions agree with TRBD2. The CDR3 covers 13 residues. J lost 9 bases, V lost 5 bases, and 7 bases had no gene match. Germline lookup yields CDR1 SGHTA and CDR2 FQGNSA. The full variable domain, with the rest looked up from reference TRBV7-2 and TRBJ2-3, is GAGVSQSPSNKVTEKGKDVELRCDPISGHTALYWYRQSLGQGLEFLIYFQGNSAPDKSGLPSDRFSAERTGGSVSTLTIQRTQQEDSAVYLCASSLKAGDTQYFGPGTRLTVL.

A single count supports this clone. The V call is TRBV30, the J call TRBJ1-1; weak D call: TRBD1 (5 bases). The germline V and J ends were trimmed by 0 bases and 3 bases, with 8 bases remaining between them. This CDR3 region has 13 residues. Germline V gene data show CDR1 as GTSNPN and CDR2 as SVGIG (reference sequence). CDR3: CAWSVGGDTEAFF. In DNA form, the CDR3 reads TGTGCCTGGAGTGTTGGGGGGGACACTGAAGCTTTCTTT.

The chain is built from TRBV5-5 and TRBJ1-1; TRBD1 matches at 7 bases. V lost 1 base, J lost 6 bases, and 6 bases stayed unmatched. Per germline, CDR1 SGHKS and CDR2 YYEKEE (reference sequence). This CDR3 spans 14 amino acids. The CDR3: CASSLQGVGSEAFF. The CDR3 DNA reads TGTGCCAGCAGCTTGCAGGGGGTGGGTTCTGAAGCTTTCTTT.

The chain carries TRBV29-1 and TRBJ2-7; D is perhaps TRBD1 (6 bases). This CDR3 comprises 12 residues. Germline V lookup: CDR1 SQVTM, CDR2 ANQGSEA. V was trimmed by 8 bases and J by 2 bases, leaving 13 bases between them. The CDR3 protein is CSYRETAYEQYF. CDR3 DNA sequence: TGCAGCTACAGGGAGACAGCCTACGAGCAGTACTTC.

The rearrangement uses TRBV9 and TRBJ1-2, with no clear D. Germline V gives CDR1 SGDLS, CDR2 YYNGEE. V gave up 4 bases and J gave up 8 bases, with 9 bases separating them. This CDR3 spans 11 amino acids. The CDR3 DNA follows: TGTGCCAGCAGCACCATGAGGGGCTACACCTTC. Translation: CASSTMRGYTF.

This chain links TRBV9 with TRBJ1-4, with D possibly matching TRBD1 (6 bases). V lost 4 bases, J lost 4 bases, and 14 bases lay in between. Germline V gives CDR1 SGDLS, CDR2 YYNGEE. The CDR3 runs 15 residues. CDR3 region: CASSPNRVRNEKLFF. CDR3 coding DNA: TGTGCCAGCAGCCCCAACAGGGTCCGTAATGAAAAACTGTTTTTT.

Only one count was recorded for this clone. Additional DNA sequences in this sample encode the identical CDR3. This chain uses TRBV6-1 with TRBJ1-2; maybe TRBD1 (6 bases). The CDR3 length is 12 residues. V lost 6 bases to trimming and J lost 1 base, with 6 bases between them. CDR1 and CDR2 from the germline V gene are MNHNS and SASEGT. CDR3 amino acids: CASRQGNYGYTF. The CDR3 nucleotides are TGTGCCAGCAGACAGGGTAACTATGGCTACACCTTC.

There are a few counts of this clone. V gene TRBV27 combines with J gene TRBJ2-1; 10 bases are shared with TRBD2. Germline V CDR1 and CDR2: MNHEY, SMNVEV (reference sequence). CDR3 size: 15 residues. The CDR3 is CVSHRAGGPRNEQFF. CDR3 in DNA: TGTGTCTCTCACAGAGCGGGAGGGCCCCGGAATGAGCAGTTCTTC.

V gene TRBV6-6 combines with J gene TRBJ2-3; D is undetermined. The V end lost 0 bases, the J end lost 6 bases, and 10 bases lay between the germline ends. The CDR3 length is 14 residues. CDR1 is MNHNY and CDR2 is SVGAGI in the germline V gene (reference sequence). Here the CDR3 reads CASSYSPFGDTQYF. CDR3 in DNA: TGTGCCAGCAGTTACTCCCCCTTCGGGGATACGCAGTATTTT.

The genes are TRBV18 and TRBJ1-3; no definite D call. With 3 bases removed from V and 0 bases from J, the gap between germline ends came to 12 bases. The CDR3 length is 16 residues. The germline gives CDR1 KGHSH, CDR2 LQKENI. The CDR3 region has the DNA TGTGCCAGCTCACCTTTTGAGGCCAACTCTGGAAACACCATATATTTT. As protein: CASSPFEANSGNTIYF.

This chain links TRBV2 with TRBJ1-6; possibly TRBD1 for D (6 bases). CDR3 size: 18 residues. Trimming took 4 bases from V and 2 from J, leaving 18 bases between them. Looked up from germline, CDR1 is SNHLY and CDR2 is FYNNEI. This chain's CDR3 is CASSGGGHTLPYNSPLHF. Written as DNA, the CDR3 is TGTGCCAGCAGTGGCGGGGGGCACACACTGCCCTATAATTCACCCCTCCACTTT.

This chain links TRBV7-8 with TRBJ2-7; 9 nucleotides agree with TRBD1. V dropped 4 bases and J dropped 5; count of bases not matched to a gene: 6. From germline, CDR1 is SGHVS and CDR2 FQNEAQ. This CDR3 region has 14 residues. The CDR3 DNA follows: TGTGCCAGCAGCTCCCTGGGACAGGGCCACGAGCAGTACTTC. It yields the protein CASSSLGQGHEQYF.

The rearrangement uses TRBV9 and TRBJ1-2; 12 bases fit TRBD1. V lost 4 bases and J lost 6; bases outside the gene matches: 13. CDR1 and CDR2 from the germline V gene are SGDLS and YYNGEE. This CDR3 is built from 17 residues. The CDR3 protein is CASSFGTGGESLDGYTF. The DNA of the CDR3 is TGTGCCAGCAGCTTTGGGACAGGGGGCGAAAGTCTGGATGGCTACACCTTC.

The chain employs TRBV5-1 and TRBJ2-1, with TRBD2 as a possible D gene (5 bases). The CDR3 is 17 residues long. The V and J ends lost 0 bases and 0 bases respectively, with 13 bases between them. Looked up from germline, CDR1 is SGHRS and CDR2 is YFSETQ. CDR3 sequence (DNA): TGCGCCAGCAGCTTGGAGGTGGCTAGCTCCTCCTACAATGAGCAGTTCTTC. Residues: CASSLEVASSSYNEQFF.

A single count supports this clone. The V gene is TRBV11-3, the J gene TRBJ1-1; D not resolved. In germline, CDR1 is SGHNT, CDR2 YENEEA. The length of the CDR3 is 14 residues. Trimming removed 4 bases from V and 1 base from J, with 10 bases in between. CDR3 loop: CASSSLTANTEAFF. CDR3 sequence (DNA): TGTGCCAGCAGCTCCCTTACTGCGAACACTGAAGCTTTCTTT.

J is TRBJ2-6 and V is TRBV25-1, with TRBD1 identical over 10 bases. Germline CDR1 reads MGHDK; CDR2 reads SYGVNS. The CDR3 covers 18 residues. The junction had 9 bases not matched to a gene; V was cut back by 7 bases and J by 0 bases. DNA of the CDR3: TGTGCCAGCAAGACAGGACAGGGGGTTAGCTCTGGGGCCAACGTCCTGACTTTC. Its translation is CASKTGQGVSSGANVLTF. The full variable domain, completed using reference TRBV25-1 and TRBJ2-6, is EADIYQTPRYLVIGTGKKITLECSQTMGHDKMYWYQQDPGMELHLIHYSYGVNSTEKGDLSSESTVSRIRTEHFPLTLESARPSHTSQYLCASKTGQGVSSGANVLTFGAGSRLTVL.

The chain carries TRBV27 and TRBJ2-3; 11 positions agree with TRBD2. The CDR3 is made up of 16 amino acids. Germline CDR1 and CDR2: MNHEY and SMNVEV (reference sequence). The ends lost 4 bases at V and 1 base at J; junction bases unmatched: 4. The CDR3 region is CASSSLAGAGTDTQYF. DNA for the CDR3: TGTGCCAGCAGTTCACTAGCGGGAGCGGGCACAGATACGCAGTATTTT.

In this sample, this clone turned up once. The rearrangement links TRBV4-2 to TRBJ2-7; TRBD2 might be the D (5 bases). V lost 4 bases to trimming and J lost 3 bases, with 16 bases between them. CDR1 and CDR2 (germline): LGHNA, YNFKEQ. The CDR3 totals 15 residues. The CDR3 loop reads CASSPLPGRVYEQYF. The CDR3 region has the DNA TGTGCCAGCAGCCCCTTACCGGGAAGGGTCTACGAGCAGTACTTC.

In the case of this clone: The same CDR3 can be traced to other DNA sequences in this sample. The chain joins TRBV9 to TRBJ2-7, with a weak D call TRBD2 (5 bases). This CDR3 spans 11 amino acids. CDR1 and CDR2 (germline): SGDLS, YYNGEE. V was pared by 5 bases and J by 4 bases, with 7 bases between. In DNA, the CDR3 is TGTGCCAGCAGTAGCGAATACGAGCAGTACTTC. It translates to CASSSEYEQYF.

This sequence joins TRBV2 and TRBJ2-7; D possibly corresponds to TRBD1 (5 bases). CDR3 length: 12 residues. Between the trimmed V and J ends, which lost 8 bases and 1 base, there was a span of 9 bases. Germline V gene data show CDR1 as SNHLY and CDR2 as FYNNEI. The DNA for the CDR3 is TGTGCCAGCGATGACAGTTCCTACGAGCAGTACTTC. Residues: CASDDSSYEQYF.

This chain uses TRBV7-3 with TRBJ1-2, with D possibly matching TRBD1 (5 bases). V was shortened by 4 bases and J by 8 bases, with 14 bases between the two germline ends. This CDR3 is built from 13 residues. The V gene's germline CDR1 is SGHTA and CDR2 FQGTGA. CDR3 sequence reads: CASSSDGGIGYTF. CDR3 DNA sequence: TGTGCCAGCAGCTCCGACGGGGGAATAGGCTACACCTTC.

This clone was counted between two and nine times. The chain couples TRBV30 to TRBJ1-5; possible D gene TRBD1, 6 bases. The CDR3 sequence is 16 residues long. V lost 3 bases and J lost 2, with 17 bases in between. Per the germline V gene, CDR1 is GTSNPN and CDR2 is SVGIG (reference sequence). The DNA for the CDR3 is TGTGCCTGGAGCGAACAGGGACGGGTCGGCAATCAGCCCCAGCATTTT. Its translation is CAWSEQGRVGNQPQHF.

The rearrangement joins TRBV6-1 to TRBJ2-3, with D perhaps matching TRBD2 (5 bases). This CDR3 is built from 14 residues. Trimming removed 4 bases from V and 4 bases from J, with 12 bases in between. Germline V CDR1 and CDR2: MNHNS, SASEGT. The CDR3 bases are TGTGCCAGCAGTGCGTCCACTAGTGCAGATACGCAGTATTTT. This translates into CASSASTSADTQYF.

This clone was counted a few times. Other nucleotide sequences from this sample produce the same CDR3. The rearrangement joins TRBV7-8 to TRBJ1-1; D perhaps matches TRBD1 (5 bases). The CDR3 is 14 amino acids. The ends were cut back, 5 bases at V and 1 base at J, with 11 bases in the middle. CDR1 is SGHVS and CDR2 is FQNEAQ in the germline V gene. The CDR3, as DNA: TGTGCCAGCAGCCCGAATGACAGGAACACTGAAGCTTTCTTT. Protein product: CASSPNDRNTEAFF.